The source of this T cell receptor beta chain is a study of T cell responses to AZD1222 COVID-19 vaccine. Study outcomes and limitations: The reported proportion of spike-specific TCRs targeting unmutated variant regions was nearly half.

As regards this clone: Antigen: not known.

This table comes from immunoSEQ multiplex PCR, and its TCRdb copy is limited to in-frame clones, with some not included. The table records about 100,000 clones, roughly 90% of them present only once. Germline V gene data show CDR1 as LGHNT and CDR2 as FRNRAP. The CDR3 runs 16 residues. Trimming removed 6 bases from V and 0 bases from J; junction bases left unmatched: 3. The source is an adult who received the AZD1222 COVID-19 vaccine. This specimen consisted of peripheral blood, obtained 28 days after the second AZD1222 dose. This chain links TRBV12-5 with TRBJ2-1, with 12 bases lining up with TRBD2. The DNA for the CDR3 is TGTGCTAGTGGACCGACTAGCGGGAGCTCCTACAATGAGCAGTTCTTC. Residues: CASGPTSGSSYNEQFF.